What follows are 18 T cell receptor beta chains derived from one specimen sequenced in a study of cytomegalovirus exposure and HLA in healthy donors. Primers included in the PCR were 60 Vbeta and 13 Jbeta primers. Sequencing used immunoSEQ multiplex PCR; TCRdb keeps in-frame clones, though not all of them. The table records approximately 150,000 clones, about 69% of them present only once. Material: PBMCs. The receptors here all came from a human donor in good health.

The CDR3 bases are TGTGCCTGGAGTGGAATAGGGGGCATAGGCTACACCTTC. This codes for CAWSGIGGIGYTF. V and J are TRBV30 and TRBJ1-2, with 7 bases identical to TRBD1. Losses at the gene ends were 1 base for V and 8 bases for J; bases not matched to a gene: 7. Germline CDR1 reads GTSNPN; CDR2 reads SVGIG (reference sequence). The CDR3 spans 13 residues.

To note about this clone: A read error may account for a junction end that differs from germline. This specimen includes other DNA sequences encoding the same CDR3. In DNA form, the CDR3 reads TGTGCTAGCAGCGTGAGCGGGGAAAGCTCCTACAATGAGCAGTTCTTC. Protein sequence: CASSVSGESSYNEQFF. This chain uses TRBV9 with TRBJ2-1; 7 bases fit TRBD2. The CDR3 sequence is 16 residues long. Per germline, CDR1 SGDLS and CDR2 YYNGEE.

The chain combines TRBV6-6 with TRBJ2-2, with D possibly being TRBD1 (5 bases). V lost 1 base to trimming and J lost 4 bases, with 10 bases between them. Germline assignment: CDR1 MNHNY and CDR2 SVGAGI (reference sequence). This CDR3 has 15 residues. Here the CDR3 DNA reads TGTGCCAGCAGTTACTTGGACATTTCCACCGGGGAGCTGTTTTTT. Amino acid sequence: CASSYLDISTGELFF.

The rearrangement links TRBV11-3 to TRBJ2-2; D possibly corresponds to TRBD1 (5 bases). The CDR3 length is 15 residues. V was clipped by 5 bases and J by 1 base, with 11 bases between them. Looked up from germline, CDR1 is SGHNT and CDR2 is YENEEA. Here the CDR3 DNA reads TGTGCCAGCAGCCTATCCCAGGGGAACACCGGGGAGCTGTTTTTT. Protein sequence: CASSLSQGNTGELFF. The full variable domain, its missing parts supplied by reference TRBV11-3 and TRBJ2-2, is EAGVVQSPRYKIIEKKQPVAFWCNPISGHNTLYWYLQNLGQGPELLIRYENEEAVDDSQLPKDRFSAERLKGVDSTLKIQPAELGDSAVYLCASSLSQGNTGELFFGEGSRLTVL.

The V call is TRBV7-2, the J call TRBJ1-4; D gene unclear. Germline V gene data show CDR1 as SGHTA and CDR2 as FQGNSA. V dropped 7 bases and J dropped 5 bases, with 17 bases sitting between them. The CDR3 sequence is 15 residues long. In nucleotides, the CDR3 is TGTGCCAGCACCTCAAATAGCGGGGTAAATGAAAAACTGTTTTTT. Amino acids: CASTSNSGVNEKLFF. Filled out from reference TRBV7-2 and TRBJ1-4, the complete variable domain reads GAGVSQSPSNKVTEKGKDVELRCDPISGHTALYWYRQSLGQGLEFLIYFQGNSAPDKSGLPSDRFSAERTGGSVSTLTIQRTQQEDSAVYLCASTSNSGVNEKLFFGSGTQLSVL.

This sequence joins TRBV7-6 and TRBJ1-1; TRBD1 matches 11 bases. Looked up from germline, CDR1 is SGHVS and CDR2 is FNYEAQ. With V trimmed by 1 base and J by 4 bases, 5 bases remained unmatched. The CDR3 runs 16 residues. The CDR3 bases are TGTGCCAGCAGCTTAGTAGGGGGGACAGGGGGCACTGAAGCTTTCTTT. Its translation is CASSLVGGTGGTEAFF.

The gene calls are TRBV5-1 and TRBJ2-1; 7 bases are a match to TRBD2. V shed 0 bases and J 5 bases; nucleotides not matched to a gene: 5. The CDR3 is 15 residues long. CDR1 is SGHRS and CDR2 is YFSETQ in the germline V gene. CDR3 in DNA: TGCGCCAGCAGCTTGGAACTAGCGAGGAACAATGAGCAGTTCTTC. The encoded protein is CASSLELARNNEQFF.

This clone was seen just once. The chain is built from TRBV7-2 and TRBJ1-4; weak D call: TRBD1 (5 bases). Trimming shortened V by 4 bases and J by 6 bases, and 18 bases separated the two germline ends. CDR1 and CDR2 (germline): SGHTA, FQGNSA. This CDR3 is built from 16 residues. The CDR3 is CASSSPSRVVDEKLFF. In nucleotides, the CDR3 is TGTGCCAGCAGCTCACCCTCCAGGGTGGTTGATGAAAAACTGTTTTTT.

The CDR3 loop reads CASSRGLGSDEQFF. DNA for the CDR3: TGTGCCAGTAGTAGGGGACTAGGGTCGGATGAGCAGTTCTTC. The chain is built from TRBV19 and TRBJ2-1; 8 bases align to TRBD2. The V and J ends lost 4 bases and 8 bases, in that order; junction bases with no gene match: 7. The CDR3 loop spans 14 amino acids. Per the germline V gene, CDR1 is LNHDA and CDR2 is SQIVND (reference sequence). Combining the CDR3 with reference TRBV19 and TRBJ2-1 gives the whole variable domain DGGITQSPKYLFRKEGQNVTLSCEQNLNHDAMYWYRQDPGQGLRLIYYSQIVNDFQKGDIAEGYSVSREKKESFPLTVTSAQKNPTAFYLCASSRGLGSDEQFFGPGTRLTVL.

The rearrangement uses TRBV9 and TRBJ1-3, with 7 bases matching TRBD1. Germline values: CDR1 SGDLS, CDR2 YYNGEE. The CDR3 contains 15 residues. The V gene end was trimmed by 4 bases and the J gene end by 4 bases; junction bases not matched to a gene: 8. CDR3 nucleotide sequence: TGTGCCAGCAGCTTTTCGGACAGGCAGGGAAACACCATATATTTT. Protein sequence: CASSFSDRQGNTIYF.

The rearrangement uses TRBV6-5 and TRBJ1-4, with D possibly being TRBD1 (6 bases). The V end was cut by 7 bases, the J end by 4 bases, with 13 bases between. Germline V gene lookup returns CDR1 MNHEY and CDR2 SVGAGI. This CDR3 has 14 residues. CDR3 nucleotides: TGTGCCAGCACGGGGGGGCAGATTAATGAAAAACTGTTTTTT. It translates to CASTGGQINEKLFF.

The CDR3 sequence: CASKQDYSNQPQHF. In nucleotides, the CDR3 is TGTGCCAGCAAGCAGGACTATAGCAATCAGCCCCAGCATTTT. The chain joins TRBV2 to TRBJ1-5; D uncertain. The length of the CDR3 is 14 residues. V lost 7 bases, J lost 0 bases, and 10 bases lay in between. Germline-derived CDR1 and CDR2 are SNHLY and FYNNEI. The variable domain in full, with the rest retrieved from reference TRBV2 and TRBJ1-5, is EPEVTQTPSHQVTQMGQEVILRCVPISNHLYFYWYRQILGQKVEFLVSFYNNEISEKSEIFDDQFSVERPDGSNFTLKIRSTKLEDSAMYFCASKQDYSNQPQHFGDGTRLSIL.

This chain connects TRBV7-9 to TRBJ2-7; possible D gene TRBD1, 6 bases. Germline V CDR1 and CDR2: SEHNR, FQNEAQ (reference sequence). CDR3 length equals 15 residues. Deletions cut 5 bases from V and 0 bases from J, with 14 bases between. The CDR3 region has the DNA TGTGCCAGCAGCCCCGGGACACCGTACTCCTACGAGCAGTACTTC. Its protein is CASSPGTPYSYEQYF.

J is TRBJ1-4 and V is TRBV5-6, with no clear D. The germline gives CDR1 SGHDT, CDR2 YYEEEE. V shed 4 bases and J shed 6 bases, with 13 bases lying between them. CDR3 size: 14 residues. The DNA for the CDR3 is TGTGCCAGCAGCCTACGTGGGAGTGATGAAAAACTGTTTTTT. Translating it yields CASSLRGSDEKLFF.

This clone was detected only a few times. The J gene is TRBJ2-5, the V gene TRBV5-1; 9 bases match TRBD2. The germline gives CDR1 SGHRS, CDR2 YFSETQ. This CDR3 has 16 amino acids. J lost 3 bases, V lost 4 bases, and 10 bases had no gene match. In nucleotides, the CDR3 is TGCGCCAGCAGCCACCCTAGGGGCGGGGGGGAAGAGACCCAGTACTTC. Protein: CASSHPRGGGEETQYF.

The chain is built from TRBV9 and TRBJ2-1; 10 nucleotides match TRBD2. V shed 4 bases and J 8 bases; nucleotides not matched to a gene: 9. The CDR3 sequence is 15 residues long. Germline loops: CDR1 SGDLS, CDR2 YYNGEE. This CDR3 reads CASSIRAGGPYEQFF. The CDR3 region has the DNA TGTGCCAGCAGCATTAGAGCGGGGGGGCCTTATGAGCAGTTCTTC. Complete variable domain (other parts from reference TRBV9 and TRBJ2-1): DSGVTQTPKHLITATGQRVTLRCSPRSGDLSVYWYQQSLDQGLQFLIQYYNGEERAKGNILERFSAQQFPDLHSELNLSSLELGDSALYFCASSIRAGGPYEQFFGPGTRLTVL.

This clone occurred a few times. The CDR3 bases are TGTGCCAGTAGTATTTCCAGTGCGAACACTGAAGCTTTCTTT. The encoded protein is CASSISSANTEAFF. This chain uses TRBV19 with TRBJ1-1; no clear D gene. CDR3 length equals 14 residues. Germline CDR1 LNHDA, CDR2 SQIVND (reference sequence). Trimming pared 3 bases from V and 1 base from J, leaving 9 bases between.

The V call is TRBV30, the J call TRBJ2-2; TRBD2 might be the D (5 bases). This CDR3 has 13 residues. The germline CDR1 and CDR2 sequences are GTSNPN and SVGIG (reference sequence). Trimming took off 0 bases at V and 6 bases at J, with 8 bases between the two ends. This chain's CDR3 is CAWSVLGAGELFF. The CDR3 bases are TGTGCCTGGAGTGTACTAGGCGCCGGGGAGCTGTTTTTT.